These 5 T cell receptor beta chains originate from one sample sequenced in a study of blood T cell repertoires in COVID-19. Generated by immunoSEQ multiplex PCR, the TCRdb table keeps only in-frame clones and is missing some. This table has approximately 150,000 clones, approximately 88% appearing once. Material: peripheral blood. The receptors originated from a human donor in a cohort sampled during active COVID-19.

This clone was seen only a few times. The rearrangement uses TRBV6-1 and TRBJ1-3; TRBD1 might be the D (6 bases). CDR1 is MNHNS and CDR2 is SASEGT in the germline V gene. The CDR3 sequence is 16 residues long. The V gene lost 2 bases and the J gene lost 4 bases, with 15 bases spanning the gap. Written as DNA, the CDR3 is TGTGCCAGCAGTGAAACATGGGGGCGAGGAGGAAACACCATATATTTT. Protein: CASSETWGRGGNTIYF.

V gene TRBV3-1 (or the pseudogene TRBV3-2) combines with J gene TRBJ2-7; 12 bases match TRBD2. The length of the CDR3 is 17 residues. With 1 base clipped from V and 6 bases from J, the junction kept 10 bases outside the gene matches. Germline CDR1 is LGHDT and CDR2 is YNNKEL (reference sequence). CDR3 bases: TGTGCCAGCAGCCAAGTAAGACTAGCGGGAGTTTGGGGCGAGCAGTACGTC. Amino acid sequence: CASSQVRLAGVWGEQYV.

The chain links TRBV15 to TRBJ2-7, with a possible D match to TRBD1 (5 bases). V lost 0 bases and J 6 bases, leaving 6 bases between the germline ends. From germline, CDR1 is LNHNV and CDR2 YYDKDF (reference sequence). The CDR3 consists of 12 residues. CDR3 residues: CATSRDRGEQYV. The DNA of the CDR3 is TGTGCCACCAGCAGAGATAGGGGCGAGCAGTACGTC.

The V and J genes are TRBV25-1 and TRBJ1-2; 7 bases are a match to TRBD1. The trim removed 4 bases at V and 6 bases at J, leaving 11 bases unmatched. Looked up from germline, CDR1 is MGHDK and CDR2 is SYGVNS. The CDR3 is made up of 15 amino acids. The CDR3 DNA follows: TGTGCCAGCAGTGTAGAGGGGGCCCCCATTCATGGCTACACCTTC. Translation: CASSVEGAPIHGYTF.

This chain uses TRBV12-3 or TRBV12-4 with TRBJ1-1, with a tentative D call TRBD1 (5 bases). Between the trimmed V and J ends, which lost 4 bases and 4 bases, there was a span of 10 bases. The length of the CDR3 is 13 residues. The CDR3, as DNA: TGTGCCAGCAGTTCCCAGGGTATCACTGAAGCTTTCTTT. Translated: CASSSQGITEAFF.